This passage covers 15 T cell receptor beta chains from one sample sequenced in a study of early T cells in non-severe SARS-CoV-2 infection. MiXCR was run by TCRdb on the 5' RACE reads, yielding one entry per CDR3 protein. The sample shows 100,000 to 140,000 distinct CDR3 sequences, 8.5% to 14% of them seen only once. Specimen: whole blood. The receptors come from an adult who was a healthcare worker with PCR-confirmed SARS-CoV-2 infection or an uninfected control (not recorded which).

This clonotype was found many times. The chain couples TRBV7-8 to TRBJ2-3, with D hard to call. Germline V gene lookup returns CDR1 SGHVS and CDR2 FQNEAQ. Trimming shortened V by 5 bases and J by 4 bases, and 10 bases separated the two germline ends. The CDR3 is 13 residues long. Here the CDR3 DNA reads TGTGCCAGCAGCACGACAATGGCAGATACGCAGTATTTT. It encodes CASSTTMADTQYF. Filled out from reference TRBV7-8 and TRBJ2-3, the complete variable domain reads GAGVSQSPRYKVAKRGQDVALRCDPISGHVSLFWYQQALGQGPEFLTYFQNEAQLDKSGLPSDRFFAERPEGSVSTLKIQRTQQEDSAVYLCASSTTMADTQYFGPGTRLTVL.

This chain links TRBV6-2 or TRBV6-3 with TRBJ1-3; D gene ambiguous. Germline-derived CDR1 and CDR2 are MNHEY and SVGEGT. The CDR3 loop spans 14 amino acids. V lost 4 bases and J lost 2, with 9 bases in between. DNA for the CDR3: TGTGCCAGCAGTTTGGGAGTCGCTGGAAACACCATATATTTT. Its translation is CASSLGVAGNTIYF.

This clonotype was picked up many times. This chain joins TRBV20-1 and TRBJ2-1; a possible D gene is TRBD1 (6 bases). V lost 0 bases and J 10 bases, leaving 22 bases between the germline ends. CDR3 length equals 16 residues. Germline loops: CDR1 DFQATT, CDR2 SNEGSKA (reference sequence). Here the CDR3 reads CSARDALTGQDSEQFF. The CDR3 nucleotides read TGCAGTGCTAGAGATGCGCTGACAGGTCAGGATTCGGAGCAGTTCTTC.

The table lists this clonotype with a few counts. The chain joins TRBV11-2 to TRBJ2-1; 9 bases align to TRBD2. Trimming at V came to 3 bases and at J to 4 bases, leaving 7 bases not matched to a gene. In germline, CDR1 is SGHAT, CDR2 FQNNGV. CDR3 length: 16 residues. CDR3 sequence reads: CASSLSLSGGYNEQFF. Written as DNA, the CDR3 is TGTGCCAGCAGCTTGTCGCTAAGCGGGGGGTACAATGAGCAGTTCTTC.

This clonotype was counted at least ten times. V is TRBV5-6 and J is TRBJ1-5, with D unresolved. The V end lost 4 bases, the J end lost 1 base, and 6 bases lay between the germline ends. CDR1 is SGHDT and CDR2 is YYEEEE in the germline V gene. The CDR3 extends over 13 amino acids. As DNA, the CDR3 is TGTGCCAGCAGCGTCGACAGCAATCAGCCCCAGCATTTT. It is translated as CASSVDSNQPQHF.

In DNA form, the CDR3 reads TGTGCCAGCAGCTCACCAAAAAGCCCCGACACCCTCAATGAAAAACTGTTTTTT. Protein: CASSSPKSPDTLNEKLFF. V usage is TRBV11-2 and J usage is TRBJ1-4; D is undetermined. CDR1 SGHAT and CDR2 FQNNGV come from the germline V gene. Trimming left V 4 bases short and J 5 bases short, with 23 bases between. The CDR3 is 18 amino acids.

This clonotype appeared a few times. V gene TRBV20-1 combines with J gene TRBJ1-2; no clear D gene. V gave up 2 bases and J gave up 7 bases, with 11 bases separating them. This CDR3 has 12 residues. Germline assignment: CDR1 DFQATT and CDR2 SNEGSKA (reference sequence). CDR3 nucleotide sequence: TGCAGTGCTAGATCCCTGAGGGTTGGCTACACCTTC. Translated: CSARSLRVGYTF.

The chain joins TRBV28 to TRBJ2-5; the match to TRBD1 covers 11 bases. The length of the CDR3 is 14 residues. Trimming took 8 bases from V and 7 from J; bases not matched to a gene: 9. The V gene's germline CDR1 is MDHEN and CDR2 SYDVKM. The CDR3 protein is CASRLDRGLGTQYF. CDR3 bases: TGTGCCAGCCGGCTGGACAGGGGGCTTGGGACCCAGTACTTC.

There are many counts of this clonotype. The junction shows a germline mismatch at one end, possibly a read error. Written as DNA, the CDR3 is TGTGCCAGCAGCTCGGCGGCTAGCCTAATCTTC. Protein sequence: CASSSAASLIF. The chain joins TRBV11-2 to TRBJ2-1, with a possible D match to TRBD2 (5 bases). The CDR3 is 11 residues long. The germline gives CDR1 SGHAT, CDR2 FQNNGV.

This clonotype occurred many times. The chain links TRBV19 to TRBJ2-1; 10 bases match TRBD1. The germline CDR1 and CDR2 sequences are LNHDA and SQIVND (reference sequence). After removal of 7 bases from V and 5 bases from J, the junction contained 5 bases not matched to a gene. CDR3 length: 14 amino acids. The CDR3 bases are TGTGCCAGTATCGGGACAGGGGAGAACAATGAGCAGTTCTTC. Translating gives CASIGTGENNEQFF.

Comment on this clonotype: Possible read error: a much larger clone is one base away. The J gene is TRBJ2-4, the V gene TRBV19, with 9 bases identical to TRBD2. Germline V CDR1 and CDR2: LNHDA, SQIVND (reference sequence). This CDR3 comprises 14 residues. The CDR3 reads CASSRGRAGNIQNF. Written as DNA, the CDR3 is TGTGCCAGTAGCCGCGGGAGGGCCGGAAACATTCAGAACTTC. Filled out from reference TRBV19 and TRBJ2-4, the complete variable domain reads DGGITQSPKYLFRKEGQNVTLSCEQNLNHDAMYWYRQDPGQGLRLIYYSQIVNDFQKGDIAEGYSVSREKKESFPLTVTSAQKNPTAFYLCASSRGRAGNIQNFGAGTRLSVL.

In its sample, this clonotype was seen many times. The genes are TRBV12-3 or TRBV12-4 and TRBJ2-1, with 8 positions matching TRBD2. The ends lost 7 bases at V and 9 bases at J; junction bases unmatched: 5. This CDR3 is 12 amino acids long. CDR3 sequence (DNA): TGTGCCAGCACCGCGGGAGGAGGTGAGCAGTTCTTC. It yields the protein CASTAGGGEQFF.

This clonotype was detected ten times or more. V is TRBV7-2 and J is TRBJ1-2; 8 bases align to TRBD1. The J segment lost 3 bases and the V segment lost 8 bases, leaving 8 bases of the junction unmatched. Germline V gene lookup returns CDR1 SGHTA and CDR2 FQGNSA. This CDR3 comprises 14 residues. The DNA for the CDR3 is TGTGCCAGCCGCCGGGACAGGAGGTACTATGGCTACACCTTC. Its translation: CASRRDRRYYGYTF.

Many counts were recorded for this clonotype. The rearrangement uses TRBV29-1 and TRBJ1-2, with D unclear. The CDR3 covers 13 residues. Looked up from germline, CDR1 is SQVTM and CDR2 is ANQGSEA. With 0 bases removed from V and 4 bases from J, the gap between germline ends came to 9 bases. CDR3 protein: CSVEDSYGYGYTF. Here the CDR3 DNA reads TGCAGCGTTGAAGATAGCTACGGCTATGGCTACACCTTC.

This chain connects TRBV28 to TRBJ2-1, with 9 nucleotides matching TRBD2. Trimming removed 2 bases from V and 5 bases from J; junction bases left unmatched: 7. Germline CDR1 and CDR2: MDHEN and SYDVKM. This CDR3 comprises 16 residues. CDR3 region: CASSLIGTSFHNEQFF. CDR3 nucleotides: TGTGCCAGCAGTTTAATAGGGACTAGCTTCCACAATGAGCAGTTCTTC.